What follows are 16 T cell receptor beta chains derived from one specimen sequenced in a study of follicular helper T cells after annual influenza vaccination (dated by TCRdb to about 2017). Libraries came from the immunoSEQ multiplex PCR assay. TCRdb mirrors the immuneACCESS table, restricted to in-frame sequences. Some clones are absent from its copies; in checked studies, under half trace to an unresolved V gene, and the reason for the others is unknown. In this sample the table shows 25,000 to 35,000 clones, roughly 80% of which occur a single time. Together, the top ten hold roughly 1.1% of the sample. The time point label on this specimen signifies: 2014-2015 season, pre-vaccination. The material was CXCR5+ CD38- circulating T follicular helper cells from blood, obtained on the day of influenza vaccination. The sample's cell subset or site label, decoded: circulating Tfh, non-naive CD4+CXCR5+PD-1+ (ICOS+CD38+ or ICOS-CD38-). The origin of the receptors is an adult who received the influenza vaccine.

CDR3 sequence: CARSIGLNQPQHF. The CDR3 nucleotides are TGTGCCAGAAGTATCGGTCTTAATCAGCCCCAGCATTTT. The rearrangement links TRBV5-3 to TRBJ1-5, with D hard to call. TRBV5-3 is treated as an ORF (open reading frame) with a function not yet certain. The CDR3 consists of 13 residues. Trimming stripped 5 bases from V and 4 bases from J, with 10 bases between.

V and J are TRBV5-1 and TRBJ2-1; 9 bases line up with TRBD2. CDR3 size: 15 residues. The V segment lost 2 bases and the J segment 7 bases; nucleotides outside the gene matches: 7. Germline V gene lookup returns CDR1 SGHRS and CDR2 YFSETQ. DNA for the CDR3: TGCGCCAGCAGCTTTATTCTAGCGGGATCAAATGAGCAGTTCTTC. It yields the protein CASSFILAGSNEQFF.

This chain uses TRBV19 with TRBJ2-5, with 15 bases matching TRBD2. V trimming: 6 bases; J trimming: 4 bases; junction bases outside the gene matches: 6. The germline CDR1 and CDR2 sequences are LNHDA and SQIVND (reference sequence). This CDR3 has 16 amino acids. The CDR3 DNA sequence: TGTGCCAGTAGGGCCGAGGGACTAGCGGGAGGAGAGACCCAGTACTTC. It codes for CASRAEGLAGGETQYF.

This rearrangement joins TRBV10-2 to TRBJ2-6; perhaps TRBD1 as D (7 bases). In germline, CDR1 is WSHSY, CDR2 SAAADI. There are 16 residues in the CDR3. V lost 2 bases and J 2 bases, leaving 10 bases between the germline ends. DNA for the CDR3: TGCGCCAGCAGTGAGCCCAGGGGGGCTGGGGCCAACGTCCTGACTTTC. Translation: CASSEPRGAGANVLTF.

This clone was seen more than once but under ten times. The CDR3 coding sequence is TGTGCCAGCAGCCCAAAGGCAGGCGCTTCCTACGAGCAGTACTTC. Its protein is CASSPKAGASYEQYF. This chain connects TRBV7-3 to TRBJ2-7; the D is unclear. Germline CDR1 reads SGHTA; CDR2 reads FQGTGA. CDR3 size: 15 residues. The ends were cut back, 5 bases at V and 1 base at J, with 15 bases in the middle.

This clone came up once. The chain carries TRBV12-5 and TRBJ2-2, with unresolved D. The CDR3 is made up of 13 amino acids. Germline V lookup: CDR1 LGHNT, CDR2 FRNRAP. Trimming cost V 0 bases and J 6 bases, with 5 bases left between them. CDR3 coding DNA: TGTGCTAGTGGTTTGGTTACTGCCGGGGAGCTGTTTTTT. This encodes CASGLVTAGELFF.

The CDR3 spells CASSSNSGKKSSEAFF. CDR3 sequence (DNA): TGTGCCAGCAGCTCAAACTCAGGGAAGAAAAGCAGTGAAGCTTTCTTT. The chain has TRBV7-2 and TRBJ1-1, with D perhaps TRBD1 (5 bases). The germline gives CDR1 SGHTA, CDR2 FQGNSA. Trimming removed 4 bases at V and 7 bases at J, with 22 bases between. The CDR3 totals 16 residues.

The rearrangement links TRBV19 to TRBJ2-2, with D perhaps matching TRBD1 (5 bases). CDR3 length: 14 residues. The germline V and J ends were trimmed by 3 bases and 5 bases, with 10 bases remaining between them. CDR1 LNHDA and CDR2 SQIVND come from the germline V gene (reference sequence). CDR3: CASSIPRQTGELFF. CDR3 in DNA: TGTGCCAGTAGTATCCCCCGACAGACCGGGGAGCTGTTTTTT. The full variable domain, its missing parts supplied by reference TRBV19 and TRBJ2-2, is DGGITQSPKYLFRKEGQNVTLSCEQNLNHDAMYWYRQDPGQGLRLIYYSQIVNDFQKGDIAEGYSVSREKKESFPLTVTSAQKNPTAFYLCASSIPRQTGELFFGEGSRLTVL.

There are a few counts of this clone. The chain carries TRBV5-1 and TRBJ1-1; 7 positions match TRBD1. This CDR3 comprises 15 residues. The junction had 6 bases not matched to a gene; V was cut back by 4 bases and J by 0 bases. The germline CDR1 and CDR2 sequences are SGHRS and YFSETQ. CDR3 DNA: TGCGCCAGCAGCCCCGCGACAGGGTTGAACACTGAAGCTTTCTTT. Encoded protein: CASSPATGLNTEAFF.

This chain links TRBV5-1 with TRBJ1-4; the D gene is possibly TRBD1 (6 bases). Germline V CDR1 and CDR2: SGHRS, YFSETQ. CDR3 length: 14 amino acids. V was pared by 4 bases and J by 2 bases, with 9 bases between. This chain's CDR3 is CASSPGETNEKLFF. DNA for the CDR3: TGCGCCAGCAGCCCAGGGGAGACTAATGAAAAACTGTTTTTT.

V is TRBV7-2 and J is TRBJ2-7; 7 bases agree with TRBD2. The CDR3 has 16 amino acids. CDR1 and CDR2 (germline): SGHTA, FQGNSA. V shed 5 bases and J 0 bases; nucleotides not matched to a gene: 10. Here the CDR3 reads CASSLEAGVGSYEQYF. The CDR3 DNA follows: TGTGCCAGCAGCCTTGAGGCGGGAGTCGGCTCCTACGAGCAGTACTTC.

The count of this clone is one. This sequence joins TRBV7-3 and TRBJ2-3; 10 bases align to TRBD1. The CDR3 is made up of 14 amino acids. V was clipped by 8 bases and J by 5 bases; unmatched bases: 7. Germline lookup yields CDR1 SGHTA and CDR2 FQGTGA. This CDR3 reads CASSGQGRRDTQYF. The CDR3 bases are TGTGCCAGCTCGGGACAGGGGAGGCGAGATACGCAGTATTTT.

The sample holds a few counts of this clone. V usage is TRBV5-1 and J usage is TRBJ2-7, with D maybe TRBD1 (8 bases). The germline gives CDR1 SGHRS, CDR2 YFSETQ. CDR3 length: 15 amino acids. The V and J ends lost 1 base and 7 bases respectively, with 18 bases between them. The CDR3 here is CASSLKADRGGEQYF. CDR3 bases: TGCGCCAGCAGCTTGAAAGCCGACAGGGGAGGGGAGCAGTACTTC.

In its sample, this clone was seen a few times. The chain carries TRBV5-1 and TRBJ2-5; TRBD2 matches at 10 bases. Germline values: CDR1 SGHRS, CDR2 YFSETQ. With V trimmed by 1 base and J by 3 bases, 0 bases remained unmatched. The CDR3 runs to 14 residues. This CDR3 reads CASSLTSGKETQYF. In nucleotides, the CDR3 is TGCGCCAGCAGCTTGACTAGCGGGAAAGAGACCCAGTACTTC.

V gene TRBV28 combines with J gene TRBJ2-2; 13 bases map to TRBD2. Per germline, CDR1 MDHEN and CDR2 SYDVKM. V lost 0 bases to trimming and J lost 8 bases; unmatched junction nucleotides: 6. This CDR3 has 17 amino acids. The chain's CDR3 is CASSLWSLAGGPGELFF. CDR3 sequence (DNA): TGTGCCAGCAGTTTATGGTCACTAGCGGGAGGGCCGGGGGAGCTGTTTTTT.

The CDR3, as DNA: TGTGCCAGTAGTTCGCTTGCGGGAGGAAACACCATATATTTT. Its protein product is CASSSLAGGNTIYF. The chain links TRBV19 to TRBJ1-3; no clear D gene. The V gene lost 5 bases and the J gene lost 4 bases, with 12 bases spanning the gap. The CDR3 is made up of 14 amino acids. The germline V gene has CDR1 LNHDA and CDR2 SQIVND (reference sequence).